The 5 T cell receptor beta chains given below trace back to one sample, sequenced in a study of T cell repertoires in cytomegalovirus infection. In TCRdb, the reads were re-called with MiXCR into one record per CDR3 protein. Of fewer than 200,000 distinct CDR3 sequences in the sample, approximately 15% were seen once. The material sequenced was PBMCs. These receptors were collected from a human donor in good health (CMV status not recorded). Some clones in this sample may be carry-over from other donors' samples.

This clonotype was seen a handful of times. The chain employs TRBV6-1 and TRBJ2-1; tentatively, D is TRBD1 or TRBD2 (5 bases each). The V end lost 6 bases, the J end lost 6 bases, and 18 bases lay between the germline ends. CDR1 is MNHNS, CDR2 SASEGT, per germline. This CDR3 has 15 amino acids. Here the CDR3 reads CASSRDLSPPNEQFF. CDR3 bases: TGTGCCAGCAGCCGGGACCTCTCCCCACCCAATGAGCAGTTCTTC.

The V gene is TRBV20-1, the J gene TRBJ1-5; 9 bases map to TRBD1. Germline CDR1 DFQATT, CDR2 SNEGSKA (reference sequence). V gave up 5 bases and J gave up 6 bases; unmatched junction bases: 5. CDR3 length equals 13 residues. The CDR3 coding sequence is TGCAGTGCTGGAATGACAGGGGGTCAGCCCCAGCATTTT. Amino acid sequence: CSAGMTGGQPQHF.

This clonotype has only a few counts. The CDR3 DNA sequence: TGCGCCAGCAGCCCCTTTGGAGGTGAAGCTTTCTTT. It is translated as CASSPFGGEAFF. This chain uses TRBV5-1 with TRBJ1-1; no clear D. The CDR3 length is 12 residues. Germline CDR1 and CDR2: SGHRS and YFSETQ. V was trimmed by 4 bases and J by 7 bases, leaving 11 bases between them.

The count of this clonotype is one. The rearrangement uses TRBV29-1 and TRBJ2-4; 8 positions match TRBD1. Germline V lookup: CDR1 SQVTM, CDR2 ANQGSEA. With V trimmed by 3 bases and J by 0 bases, 1 base remained unmatched. This CDR3 contains 14 residues. The CDR3 DNA reads TGCAGCGTTGAGACAGGGGTAGCCAAAAACATTCAGTACTTC. As protein: CSVETGVAKNIQYF.

The gene calls are TRBV29-1 and TRBJ1-3; maybe TRBD1 (5 bases). The germline gives CDR1 SQVTM, CDR2 ANQGSEA. Trimming took 4 bases from V and 8 from J, leaving 21 bases between them. This CDR3 comprises 15 residues. CDR3 DNA sequence: TGCAGCGTTGCCGGATCCGTCGGGGCGGCGGACACCATATATTTT. This gives the protein CSVAGSVGAADTIYF.